This entry concerns a single TCR beta chain. This sample is part of a study of blood T cell repertoires in COVID-19. Looking at the study overall: There were acute and convalescent COVID-19 samples, and they came from the United States, Italy and Spain. T cells, B-cell-depleted T cells, or PBMCs provided the cDNA or gDNA that served as material.

Source study methods: Scientists estimated how many nucleated cells there were by amplifying reference gene primers. Clones were read by immunoSEQ multiplex PCR, and TCRdb kept only the in-frame ones, dropping some. The DNA was the basis for D and trimming; V, J and clone size are from that table. The sample has approximately 89,000 clones, 85% to 95% seen once. The V and J ends lost 1 base and 8 bases respectively, with 12 bases between them. Germline V gives CDR1 SGHAT, CDR2 FQNNGV. This CDR3 spans 15 amino acids. This TCR came from a woman between 55 and 75 years old with active COVID-19. The specimen sequenced was peripheral blood. V gene TRBV11-2 combines with J gene TRBJ1-6, with D unclear. CDR3: CASSLVRGKDSPLHF. Written as DNA, the CDR3 is TGTGCCAGCAGCTTAGTTCGAGGCAAGGATTCACCCCTCCACTTT. Full variable domain (outside the CDR3, taken from reference TRBV11-2 and TRBJ1-6): EAGVAQSPRYKIIEKRQSVAFWCNPISGHATLYWYQQILGQGPKLLIQFQNNGVVDDSQLPKDRFSAERLKGVDSTLKIQPAKLEDSAVYLCASSLVRGKDSPLHFGNGTRLTVT.